This TCR beta chain is from a study of Ad26.COV2.S vaccination and SARS-CoV-2 variants. Study-wide context: Ad26.COV2.S was injected intramuscularly once or twice, 56 days apart. Findings and limits, study-wide: After vaccination, substantial breadth of spike-specific CD8+ and CD4+ responses was reported.

Treatment described: roughly 20 received Ad26.COV2.S at low or high dose, single or two shots; 5 received placebo; per-sample allocation not given. Sampling occurred on day 63 after the first vaccine or placebo injection. It was Wuhan-strain SARS-CoV-2 spike that the Ad26 vaccine vector expressed. The assay was immunoSEQ multiplex PCR, and TCRdb's table has in-frame clones only and misses some. The data show more than 400,000 clones, 92% seen once. The CDR3 extends over 15 amino acids. V was shortened by 3 bases and J by 2 bases, with 12 bases between the two germline ends. Germline V gene lookup returns CDR1 SGHAT and CDR2 FQNNGV. Concerning this clone itself: The antigen is undetermined.

The source was peripheral blood, collected in a trial of Ad26.COV2.S vaccine versus placebo. V and J are TRBV11-2 and TRBJ2-3; no firm D call. This sequence originates from a person between 18 and 65 years old who received the Ad26.COV2.S COVID-19 vaccine or a placebo. Written as DNA, the CDR3 is TGTGCCAGCAGCTTTGGTGGCTTATCCACAGATACGCAGTATTTT. Encoded protein: CASSFGGLSTDTQYF.